This T cell receptor beta chain comes out of a study of blood T cell repertoires in COVID-19 (TCRdb year 2020). General notes on the study: Samples from collaborators originated in the United States, Italy and Spain and spanned both the acute and convalescent phases of COVID-19. Sample metadata almost always included a de-identified subject ID, COVID-19 status, age in years and sex. The samples were drawn from two sources: the first 160 participants of the ongoing ImmuneRACE study, and 1,000 to 1,500 subjects contributed by 6 global collaborators. Subjects who had been exposed to COVID-19, were actively infected with it, or had recovered from it provided the deeply sampled blood TCRbeta repertoires that made up the dataset. Where HLA class I and class II types were available, the types were taken from metadata supplied by the sample provider, not from assay-based typing. The material from the prospective study consisted of cDNA or gDNA derived from T cells, B-cell-depleted T cells, or PBMCs. The repertoires were made available in a free public database intended to serve as a resource for research on the immune response to SARS-CoV-2.

This clone was recorded once. The target of this receptor is not known. Within one base of it there is no much larger clone, and no base qualities were kept. The collaborating institutions used their own protocols to collect whole blood in K2EDTA tubes. For TCRbeta analysis, collaborators shipped samples as frozen whole blood, isolated PBMCs, or DNA extracted from either of those sample types. Trimming takes 6 bases from V and 6 bases from J, and the germline ends sit 15 bases apart. In the germline V gene, CDR1 corresponds to MNHEY and CDR2 to SVGEGT. The CDR3 sequence holds 13 residues, the cysteine and phenylalanine included. Solely the CDR3 DNA is kept, with 39 bases framed from the first base. What the authors observed across the whole study: Clinical and demographic metadata were provided uncurated, with the amount varying by source and participant.

TCRbeta CDR3 regions were amplified from genomic DNA using the immunoSEQ Assay, a bias-controlled multiplex PCR. In the source study's methods: Nucleated cell counts per sample were estimated from amplification of reference gene primers within the assay. Sequence reads were collapsed and filtered to measure the absolute abundance of every unique TCRbeta CDR3 rearrangement. For each sample, productive Simpson clonality was calculated by taking the square root of Simpson's diversity index across productive rearrangements. In its TCRdb copy, this immuneACCESS table keeps in-frame sequences only and misses some clones. Where compared with another copy, unresolved V genes explain less than half of these, and the others have no known cause. V and J calls and clone size are copied from that table; D and trimming were computed from the DNA. A total of approximately 68,000 clones appear in this sample, roughly 77% of them only once. 9.2% of the sample comes from the top ten.

Material for sequencing was peripheral blood. The clonotype comes from a human donor in a cohort sampled during active COVID-19. The V and J segments used are TRBV6-2 or TRBV6-3 and TRBJ2-7; the D gene lacks a confident call. The DNA sequence is TGTGCCAGCAGCTCGAGCCTTTCTGGCGAGCAGTACTTC. Protein translation: CASSSSLSGEQYF.